The source of this T cell receptor beta chain is a study of OX40 agonist ivuxolimab in advanced cancers. Study-level background: Enrollees could have had prior anti-PD-1, anti-PD-L1 or anti-CTLA-4 therapy, which over 35% had received.

Note on this clone: Its antigen is as yet unknown.

Study-level findings and limits: More expanded clones were found, on average, in CD8+ than in CD4+ T cells.

V lost 2 bases, J lost 5 bases, and 8 bases stayed unmatched. The CDR3 is 15 amino acids. Germline V gene data show CDR1 as KGHSH and CDR2 as LQKENI. This table comes from immunoSEQ multiplex PCR, and its TCRdb copy is limited to in-frame clones, with some not included. The table lists 53,000 or so clones, approximately 84% of them singletons. This TCR was sampled from an adult with an advanced solid tumor such as melanoma, head and neck, liver or kidney cancer. This chain connects TRBV18 to TRBJ2-7, with 8 bases that match TRBD2. Specimen: CD4+ or CD8+ T cells sorted from blood, collected in a trial of the OX40 agonist ivuxolimab. CDR3 loop: CASSPSGGSLDEQYF. The CDR3 nucleotides are TGTGCCAGCTCACCATCGGGAGGGAGTCTTGACGAGCAGTACTTC. Drawing the rest from reference TRBV18 and TRBJ2-7, the complete variable domain is NAGVMQNPRHLVRRRGQEARLRCSPMKGHSHVYWYRQLPEEGLKFMVYLQKENIIDESGMPKERFSAEFPKEGPSILRIQQVVRGDSAAYFCASSPSGGSLDEQYFGPGTRLTVT.